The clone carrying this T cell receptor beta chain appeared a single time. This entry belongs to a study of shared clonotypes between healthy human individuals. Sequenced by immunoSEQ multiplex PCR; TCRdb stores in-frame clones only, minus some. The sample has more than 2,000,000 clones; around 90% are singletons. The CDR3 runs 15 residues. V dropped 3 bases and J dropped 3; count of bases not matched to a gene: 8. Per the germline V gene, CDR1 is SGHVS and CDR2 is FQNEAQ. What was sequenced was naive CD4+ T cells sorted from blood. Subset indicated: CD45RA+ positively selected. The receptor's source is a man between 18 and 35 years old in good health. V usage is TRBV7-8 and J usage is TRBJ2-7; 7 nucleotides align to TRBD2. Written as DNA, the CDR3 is TGTGCCAGCAGCTTCGGGGCTAGCGGCCTCTACGAGCAGTACTTC. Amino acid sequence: CASSFGASGLYEQYF.